Presented here are 27 T cell receptor beta chains from one specimen sequenced in a study of blood T cells in healthy people across ages. Sample-barcoded 5' priming and a J-beta primer mix drove a second PCR of about 6 to 12 cycles. TCRdb redid the calling of the 5' RACE reads with MiXCR, one entry per CDR3 protein. The table lists over 950,000 distinct CDR3 sequences, roughly 51% of them singletons. Sequenced material: blood. These receptors were collected from a woman aged 55-69 years in good health.

The CDR3 reads CASSWPRDRETQYF. The CDR3 bases are TGTGCCAGCAGCTGGCCGAGGGACAGAGAAACCCAGTACTTC. The genes are TRBV28 and TRBJ2-5, with 7 bases matching TRBD1. The V and J ends lost 6 bases and 8 bases, in that order; junction bases with no gene match: 12. CDR1 MDHEN and CDR2 SYDVKM come from the germline V gene. The CDR3 is 14 amino acids.

The V call is TRBV7-2, the J call TRBJ2-3; D might be TRBD1 or TRBD2, each matching 6 bases. The CDR3 has 16 residues. V lost 5 bases to trimming and J lost 0 bases, with 15 bases between them. Looked up from germline, CDR1 is SGHTA and CDR2 is FQGNSA. The CDR3 DNA reads TGTGCCAGCAGCCCCCGGGGGCCCCCAAGCACAGATACGCAGTATTTT. Protein: CASSPRGPPSTDTQYF.

The chain recombines TRBV7-9 with TRBJ2-7; D tentatively reads TRBD1 or TRBD2 (5 bases each). Germline V gene sequence: CDR1 SEHNR, CDR2 FQNEAQ (reference sequence). The CDR3 is 14 amino acids. V lost 3 bases and J lost 9, with 18 bases in between. CDR3 protein: CASSLGTDLRRQYF. The CDR3 DNA follows: TGTGCCAGCAGCTTGGGGACGGATCTACGAAGGCAGTACTTC.

There are a few counts of this clonotype. The rearrangement links TRBV20-1 to TRBJ2-7, with D possibly matching TRBD1 (5 bases). Germline loops: CDR1 DFQATT, CDR2 SNEGSKA (reference sequence). V gave up 7 bases and J gave up 3 bases, with 25 bases separating them. This CDR3 has 16 amino acids. CDR3 DNA sequence: TGCAGTGGCCTCCTGCGCAGTGTCGGCAGGGTCTACGAGCAGTACTTC. Its translation: CSGLLRSVGRVYEQYF.

The chain joins TRBV3-1 to TRBJ2-2; 8 nucleotides align to TRBD2. The germline CDR1 and CDR2 sequences are LGHDT and YNNKEL (reference sequence). V gave up 1 base and J gave up 5 bases; unmatched junction bases: 6. The CDR3 runs 16 residues. The CDR3 DNA sequence: TGTGCCAGCAGCCAAGCTGCTAGCGGGTCGACCGGGGAGCTGTTTTTT. It translates to CASSQAASGSTGELFF.

At least ten counts were recorded for this clonotype. J is TRBJ2-3 and V is TRBV29-1; D remains unclear. This CDR3 is 14 amino acids long. V was cut by 0 bases and J by 3 bases, with 10 bases left in between. Per the germline V gene, CDR1 is SQVTM and CDR2 is ANQGSEA. CDR3 loop: CSVEDRATTDTQYF. CDR3 DNA sequence: TGCAGCGTTGAAGACCGAGCGACAACAGATACGCAGTATTTT.

The rearrangement joins TRBV29-1 to TRBJ2-1; D is tentatively TRBD1 or TRBD2 (5 bases each). CDR1 SQVTM and CDR2 ANQGSEA come from the germline V gene. V was clipped by 1 base and J by 9 bases, with 13 bases between them. The CDR3 extends over 13 amino acids. Here the CDR3 reads CSVEGDRTTEQFF. CDR3 bases: TGCAGCGTTGAAGGGGACCGGACCACTGAGCAGTTCTTC.

As regards this clonotype: A much larger clone lies one base from this, so it may be a read error. The CDR3 nucleotides are TGTGCCAGCAGCAAAGAGACAGGGCCTCTAGCCAAAGACATTCAGTACTTC. Amino acid sequence: CASSKETGPLAKDIQYF. The V gene is TRBV13, the J gene TRBJ2-4; 7 nucleotides line up with TRBD1. CDR1 is PRHDT and CDR2 is FYEKMQ in the germline V gene (reference sequence). The CDR3 is 17 amino acids.

The chain employs TRBV20-1 and TRBJ2-1, with a tentative D call TRBD2 (6 bases). The germline CDR1 and CDR2 sequences are DFQATT and SNEGSKA (reference sequence). Trimming took 0 bases from V and 2 from J, leaving 17 bases between them. CDR3 length: 17 amino acids. Here the CDR3 DNA reads TGCAGTGCTAGAGATCAGGCGGGAAGTGCCCCCTACAATGAGCAGTTCTTC. Protein sequence: CSARDQAGSAPYNEQFF.

The gene calls are TRBV6-5 and TRBJ2-5, with 11 bases lining up with TRBD2. CDR3 length: 16 residues. After removal of 5 bases from V and 0 bases from J, the junction contained 5 bases not matched to a gene. CDR1 is MNHEY, CDR2 SVGAGI, per germline. CDR3: CASSPPSGRNQETQYF. The DNA for the CDR3 is TGTGCCAGCAGTCCTCCTAGCGGGAGGAACCAAGAGACCCAGTACTTC.

On this clonotype itself: This sequence may be a read error, since a much larger clone differs from it by one base. The V and J genes are TRBV7-2 and TRBJ2-5, with D perhaps matching TRBD1 or TRBD2 (5 bases each). The V and J ends lost 1 base and 2 bases respectively, with 11 bases between them. Per the germline V gene, CDR1 is SGHTA and CDR2 is FQGNSA. This CDR3 is 15 amino acids long. This chain's CDR3 is CTSSLGGAAQETQYF. CDR3 DNA sequence: TGTACCAGCAGCTTAGGAGGGGCAGCTCAAGAGACCCAGTACTTC.

The rearrangement links TRBV30 to TRBJ2-1, with 11 bases fitting TRBD2. The DNA end is a closer match to TRBJ2-7, so the J assignment may be wrong. The CDR3 covers 17 residues. In germline, CDR1 is GTSNPN, CDR2 SVGIG (reference sequence). CDR3 DNA sequence: TGTGCCTGGAGTGGAATTGGGACTAGCGGAGCGGACAATGAGCAGTACTTC. It specifies CAWSGIGTSGADNEQYF.

The V gene is TRBV29-1, the J gene TRBJ2-1; D is perhaps TRBD1 (5 bases). In germline, CDR1 is SQVTM, CDR2 ANQGSEA. Trimming stripped 5 bases from V and 6 bases from J, with 20 bases between. This CDR3 comprises 15 residues. For the CDR3, the DNA is TGCAGCGTTCCAAAGGTAGGACAATGGTCCAATGAGCAGTTCTTC. Its protein is CSVPKVGQWSNEQFF.

The V and J genes are TRBV5-6 and TRBJ2-3; D gene unclear. Trimming took off 4 bases at V and 7 bases at J, with 10 bases between the two ends. Germline CDR1 and CDR2: SGHDT and YYEEEE. This CDR3 region has 12 residues. In DNA, the CDR3 is TGTGCCAGCAGCCAGACGTGGTATACGCAGTATTTT. Amino acids: CASSQTWYTQYF.

In its sample, this clonotype was seen a few times. This rearrangement joins TRBV5-1 to TRBJ2-7; 7 nucleotides agree with TRBD2. The ends lost 4 bases at V and 3 bases at J; junction bases unmatched: 13. The CDR3 is made up of 16 amino acids. Germline V gives CDR1 SGHRS, CDR2 YFSETQ. CDR3: CASSPNRDYEFYEQYF. The DNA of the CDR3 is TGCGCCAGCAGCCCCAACCGGGACTATGAATTCTACGAGCAGTACTTC. Together with reference TRBV5-1 and TRBJ2-7, the CDR3 gives the full variable domain: KAGVTQTPRYLIKTRGQQVTLSCSPISGHRSVSWYQQTPGQGLQFLFEYFSETQRNKGNFPGRFSGRQFSNSRSEMNVSTLELGDSALYLCASSPNRDYEFYEQYFGPGTRLTVT.

V usage is TRBV29-1 and J usage is TRBJ2-7; tentatively, D is TRBD1 (6 bases). The germline V gene encodes CDR1 SQVTM and CDR2 ANQGSEA. The CDR3 runs to 14 residues. Trimming removed 4 bases from V and 7 bases from J, with 20 bases in between. In nucleotides, the CDR3 is TGCAGCGTTGTGGGGGCCCTCTCCTACAATGAGCAGTACTTC. Its protein product is CSVVGALSYNEQYF.

This clonotype was seen a handful of times. This sequence joins TRBV29-1 and TRBJ2-7; TRBD2 matches at 9 bases. V trimming: 7 bases; J trimming: 2 bases; junction bases outside the gene matches: 6. The CDR3 covers 13 residues. Germline V gene lookup returns CDR1 SQVTM and CDR2 ANQGSEA. CDR3 sequence: CSAESGGTYEQYF. The CDR3 DNA is TGCAGCGCAGAAAGCGGGGGGACCTACGAGCAGTACTTC.

The chain links TRBV20-1 to TRBJ2-4, with 10 bases lining up with TRBD2. This CDR3 comprises 14 residues. Germline V gene sequence: CDR1 DFQATT, CDR2 SNEGSKA (reference sequence). V was clipped by 5 bases and J by 6 bases; unmatched bases: 7. The CDR3 sequence is CSAYSGRNTNIQYF. In nucleotides, the CDR3 is TGCAGTGCTTATAGCGGGAGGAATACAAACATTCAGTACTTC.

This chain links TRBV4-2 with TRBJ1-5, with 9 bases aligning to TRBD1. Germline assignment: CDR1 LGHNA and CDR2 YNFKEQ. The CDR3 totals 16 residues. Trimming cost V 4 bases and J 4 bases; bases outside gene matches: 8. The CDR3 spells CASSLAGTGLNQPQHF. The CDR3 DNA is TGTGCCAGCAGCCTCGCCGGGACAGGGTTGAATCAGCCCCAGCATTTT.

The CDR3 nucleotides read TGCAGTGCGACGGGGGGCCAGCAGACCCAGTACTTC. Its protein product is CSATGGQQTQYF. The V and J genes are TRBV20-1 and TRBJ2-5; maybe TRBD2 (7 bases). Germline lookup yields CDR1 DFQATT and CDR2 SNEGSKA (reference sequence). CDR3 length: 12 amino acids. Deletions cut 6 bases from V and 6 bases from J, with 14 bases between.

This clonotype was seen only a few times. The V call is TRBV11-2, the J call TRBJ2-7, with 9 bases identical to TRBD2. The ends lost 9 bases at V and 6 bases at J; junction bases unmatched: 9. The V gene's germline CDR1 is SGHAT and CDR2 FQNNGV. The CDR3 loop spans 13 amino acids. This chain's CDR3 is CASRLSGSSEQYF. The CDR3 region has the DNA TGTGCCAGTCGGCTTAGCGGGAGTTCCGAGCAGTACTTC. The full variable domain, rest sourced from reference TRBV11-2 and TRBJ2-7, is EAGVAQSPRYKIIEKRQSVAFWCNPISGHATLYWYQQILGQGPKLLIQFQNNGVVDDSQLPKDRFSAERLKGVDSTLKIQPAKLEDSAVYLCASRLSGSSEQYFGPGTRLTVT.

This clonotype was seen only a few times. V and J are TRBV27 and TRBJ2-2; D may be TRBD1 or TRBD2 (6 bases each). Germline assignment: CDR1 MNHEY and CDR2 SMNVEV (reference sequence). V lost 10 bases and J 6 bases, leaving 12 bases between the germline ends. The CDR3 loop spans 12 amino acids. The DNA of the CDR3 is TGTGCCACCAGAGGGGGGCCCGGGGAGCTGTTTTTT. Its protein product is CATRGGPGELFF.

This CDR3 reads CASSQDVRGVYEQYF. The CDR3 nucleotides are TGCGCCAGCAGCCAAGATGTGAGAGGGGTCTACGAGCAGTACTTC. This chain links TRBV4-1 with TRBJ2-7; D possibly matches TRBD1 or TRBD2 (5 bases each). This CDR3 has 15 amino acids. V lost 0 bases and J lost 3, with 12 bases in between. Germline assignment: CDR1 MGHRA and CDR2 YSYEKL.

This chain links TRBV15 with TRBJ1-2; possible D gene TRBD1, 5 bases. The CDR3 is 13 residues long. The germline CDR1 and CDR2 sequences are LNHNV and YYDKDF (reference sequence). The V gene lost 0 bases and the J gene lost 7 bases, with 9 bases spanning the gap. The CDR3 loop is CATSRDRDGGYTF. Here the CDR3 DNA reads TGTGCCACCAGCAGAGACAGGGATGGTGGCTACACCTTC.

The V gene is TRBV6-2 or TRBV6-3, the J gene TRBJ1-5; 7 nucleotides match TRBD1. The V segment lost 6 bases and the J segment 4 bases; nucleotides outside the gene matches: 9. The CDR3 has 15 residues. The germline V gene has CDR1 MNHEY and CDR2 SVGEGT. The CDR3 coding sequence is TGTGCCAGCAGACCGACAGGGTTCGGGAATCAGCCCCAGCATTTT. Translation: CASRPTGFGNQPQHF.

This clonotype came up a few times. The J gene is TRBJ2-3, the V gene TRBV20-1; D is possibly TRBD2 (7 bases). This CDR3 contains 15 residues. The germline gives CDR1 DFQATT, CDR2 SNEGSKA (reference sequence). V dropped 1 base and J dropped 1 base, with 12 bases sitting between them. The CDR3 is CSARAREGGTDTQYF. Written as DNA, the CDR3 is TGCAGTGCTAGAGCCAGGGAGGGGGGCACAGATACGCAGTATTTT.

The chain has TRBV20-1 and TRBJ2-1; possibly TRBD1 for D (5 bases). From germline, CDR1 is DFQATT and CDR2 SNEGSKA (reference sequence). The CDR3 is 16 residues long. Trimming removed 3 bases at V and 5 bases at J, with 20 bases between. The CDR3 region has the DNA TGCAGTGCTAGGGCCCCGAGGACACCCTTCGACAATGAGCAGTTCTTC. Amino acid sequence: CSARAPRTPFDNEQFF.